This T cell receptor (beta chain) was sequenced in a study of shared clonotypes between healthy human individuals. Study outcomes and limitations: A handful of donors showed sharing of approximately 5% of naive CD4 clonotypes.

The assay was run at deep level. Sequenced by immunoSEQ multiplex PCR; TCRdb stores in-frame clones only, minus some. The sample has over a million clones, roughly 96% seen once. Concerning this clone: Its antigen is undetermined.

The sequenced material came from naive CD4+ T cells sorted from blood. Subset reported: CD45RA+ positively selected. This clonotype was sampled from a man aged 25 to 45 in good health.

CDR3 region: CASSPSWDRGDQPQHF. The CDR3 bases are TGTGCCAGCAGCCCGAGTTGGGACAGGGGAGATCAGCCCCAGCATTTT. V usage is TRBV11-2 and J usage is TRBJ1-5; 10 bases fit TRBD1. The CDR3 covers 16 residues. With V trimmed by 5 bases and J by 5 bases, 9 bases remained unmatched. Germline values: CDR1 SGHAT, CDR2 FQNNGV.